This TCR beta chain was observed in a study of OX40 agonist ivuxolimab in advanced cancers. Trimming stripped 6 bases from V and 2 bases from J, with 17 bases between. In germline, CDR1 is LNHDA, CDR2 SQIVND (reference sequence). The CDR3 has 16 residues. To note about this clone: The antigen remains undetermined.

Patients had blood sampled at baseline and again on cycle 4 day 1 and cycle 7 day 1. The assay was immunoSEQ multiplex PCR, and TCRdb's table has in-frame clones only and misses some. Here the sample spans over 80,000 clones, less than 90% being singletons. General study results and limits: Expanded clones were, on average, more numerous in CD8+ T cells than in CD4+. Not determined was the antigen specificity of the expanded peripheral T cells.

This specimen was CD4+ or CD8+ T cells sorted from blood, taken in a trial of the OX40 agonist ivuxolimab. The chain couples TRBV19 to TRBJ2-1; D assignment may be TRBD1 or TRBD2 (5 bases each). This clonotype was obtained from an adult with an advanced solid tumor such as melanoma, head and neck, liver or kidney cancer. The CDR3 DNA follows: TGTGCCAGTAGCCTCTACGCAGCGGACACCTACAATGAGCAGTTCTTC. Protein: CASSLYAADTYNEQFF.